This passage covers 16 T cell receptor beta chains from one sample sequenced in a study of T cells after yellow fever vaccination. TCRdb re-derived calls from the 5' RACE reads in MiXCR, one entry per CDR3 protein. Among hundreds of thousands of distinct CDR3 sequences listed, 9% to 15% were seen once. Here the sequenced sample was PBMCs, taken on the day of the yellow fever booster vaccination. These receptors were collected from a man younger than 40 who received the YFV17D yellow fever vaccine.

This clonotype came up a few times. The V call is TRBV27, the J call TRBJ2-1; tentative D call: TRBD2 (5 bases). Germline V gene lookup returns CDR1 MNHEY and CDR2 SMNVEV (reference sequence). Trimming left V 3 bases short and J 4 bases short, with 13 bases between. The CDR3 totals 15 residues. CDR3 nucleotides: TGTGCCAGCAGTTTTCCAGGACTTCAATACAATGAGCAGTTCTTC. This encodes CASSFPGLQYNEQFF.

There are a few counts of this clonotype. The chain joins TRBV7-2 to TRBJ2-7; D unclear. CDR3 size: 14 residues. Per germline, CDR1 SGHTA and CDR2 FQGNSA. The ends were cut back, 0 bases at V and 3 bases at J, with 9 bases in the middle. This CDR3 is CASSLAAQFYEQYF. CDR3 nucleotide sequence: TGTGCCAGCAGCTTAGCTGCCCAGTTCTACGAGCAGTACTTC.

Written as DNA, the CDR3 is TGCGCCAGCAGTGGACTAGGCTACGAGCAGTACTTC. Its protein product is CASSGLGYEQYF. The chain has TRBV10-2 and TRBJ2-7; D is possibly TRBD2 (6 bases). The CDR3 is made up of 12 amino acids. V dropped 4 bases and J dropped 3 bases, with 7 bases sitting between them. The germline gives CDR1 WSHSY, CDR2 SAAADI.

This clonotype has just a few counts. The chain employs TRBV24-1 and TRBJ2-1; 10 bases align to TRBD1. The CDR3 has 15 residues. Germline CDR1 KGHDR, CDR2 SFDVKD. V lost 9 bases to trimming and J lost 3 bases; unmatched junction nucleotides: 7. The CDR3 sequence is CATSGTGDIYNEQFF. As DNA, the CDR3 is TGTGCCACCTCTGGGACAGGGGATATCTACAATGAGCAGTTCTTC.

The genes are TRBV7-2 and TRBJ2-5; D is undetermined. Germline loops: CDR1 SGHTA, CDR2 FQGNSA. V lost 5 bases and J lost 7, with 11 bases in between. This CDR3 has 12 amino acids. CDR3 nucleotide sequence: TGTGCCAGCAGCCCTCAGATAGGGACCCAGTACTTC. Amino acids: CASSPQIGTQYF.

CDR3 sequence: CASSWTSGSPGELFF. In DNA form, the CDR3 reads TGCGCCAGCAGCTGGACTAGCGGGAGCCCCGGGGAGCTGTTTTTT. This chain joins TRBV4-3 and TRBJ2-2; 13 bases are shared with TRBD2. The CDR3 has 15 residues. CDR1 and CDR2 from the germline V gene are LGHNA and YSLEER. V lost 5 bases, J lost 6 bases, and 3 bases stayed unmatched.

This clonotype was recorded a few times. The chain employs TRBV4-3 and TRBJ2-3; possible D gene TRBD2, 5 bases. V dropped 4 bases and J dropped 0 bases, with 14 bases sitting between them. Germline lookup yields CDR1 LGHNA and CDR2 YSLEER. This CDR3 spans 16 amino acids. Here the CDR3 reads CASSRATGSSTDTQYF. The CDR3 DNA reads TGCGCCAGCAGCCGTGCAACGGGATCTAGCACAGATACGCAGTATTTT.

The chain carries TRBV25-1 and TRBJ2-1; the D is unclear. CDR3 length: 14 amino acids. V lost 7 bases, J lost 5 bases, and 15 bases lay in between. Germline lookup yields CDR1 MGHDK and CDR2 SYGVNS. This CDR3 reads CASTRAVGDNEQFF. In nucleotides, the CDR3 is TGTGCCAGCACTCGGGCAGTTGGGGACAATGAGCAGTTCTTC.

The gene calls are TRBV18 and TRBJ1-3; no clear D. V was clipped by 3 bases and J by 2 bases, with 17 bases between them. CDR3 length: 17 amino acids. From germline, CDR1 is KGHSH and CDR2 LQKENI. Here the CDR3 DNA reads TGTGCCAGCTCACCCCCGGAGGGCCCAGCAGCTGGAAACACCATATATTTT. This encodes CASSPPEGPAAGNTIYF.

The chain couples TRBV7-2 to TRBJ2-3; possibly TRBD1 for D (5 bases). Germline loops: CDR1 SGHTA, CDR2 FQGNSA. V lost 8 bases, J lost 0 bases, and 9 bases lay in between. There are 13 residues in the CDR3. The CDR3 coding sequence is TGTGCCAGCGGCTCAGGGAGCACAGATACGCAGTATTTT. Translation gives CASGSGSTDTQYF.

The DNA for the CDR3 is TGTGCCAGCAGCTTAGTCGGAGGGACGGGCACCGGGGAGCTGTTTTTT. As protein: CASSLVGGTGTGELFF. The rearrangement links TRBV7-8 to TRBJ2-2, with a weak D call TRBD2 (6 bases). The CDR3 is made up of 16 amino acids. V was cut by 1 base and J by 4 bases, with 13 bases left in between. Germline V lookup: CDR1 SGHVS, CDR2 FQNEAQ.

This rearrangement joins TRBV21-1 to TRBJ2-4; the table assigns TRBD1, which was not confirmed against the DNA. TRBV21-1 is labeled a pseudogene. The CDR3 has 15 amino acids. CDR3 coding DNA: TGTGCCAGCAGCAAACCAACAGGGAATCGGTACATTCAGTACTTC. This codes for CASSKPTGNRYIQYF.

The chain carries TRBV5-1 and TRBJ2-3; 9 bases are a match to TRBD1. This CDR3 has 16 residues. V dropped 0 bases and J dropped 3; count of bases not matched to a gene: 5. CDR1 SGHRS and CDR2 YFSETQ come from the germline V gene. CDR3 loop: CASSLAGGQGTDTQYF. Written as DNA, the CDR3 is TGCGCCAGCAGCTTGGCCGGAGGACAGGGGACAGATACGCAGTATTTT.

The table lists this clonotype with a few counts. This chain joins TRBV14 and TRBJ1-6; D ambiguous. V lost 0 bases to trimming and J lost 9 bases, with 3 bases between them. The CDR3 is 12 amino acids. Germline loops: CDR1 SGHDN, CDR2 FVKESK. CDR3 nucleotide sequence: TGTGCCAGCAGCCAAGATAGTTCACCCCTCCACTTT. It translates to CASSQDSSPLHF.

This clonotype was seen a few times. The chain combines TRBV2 with TRBJ2-7, with TRBD2 identical over 10 bases. The CDR3 contains 15 residues. The V and J ends lost 6 bases and 2 bases, in that order; junction bases with no gene match: 7. Germline CDR1 SNHLY, CDR2 FYNNEI. The CDR3 loop reads CASRPGLAVPYEQYF. CDR3 coding DNA: TGTGCCAGCAGGCCAGGACTAGCGGTCCCCTACGAGCAGTACTTC.

The CDR3 DNA is TGTGCCAGCAGCTTACAGGGTTACTCTGGGGCCAACGTCCTGACTTTC. Its translation is CASSLQGYSGANVLTF. The V call is TRBV5-5, the J call TRBJ2-6; TRBD1 might be the D (6 bases). Germline V gives CDR1 SGHKS, CDR2 YYEKEE (reference sequence). Trimming removed 2 bases from V and 0 bases from J, with 9 bases in between. This CDR3 is built from 16 residues.